These 10 T cell receptor beta chains were all obtained from the same sample, sequenced in a study of CD8+ T cells in alopecia areata. Investigators isolated RNA and reverse transcribed it into cDNA to act as the sequencing template. TCRdb's table, derived via immunoSEQ multiplex PCR, lists solely in-frame clones and lacks some. The data show nearly 200,000 clones, 55% to 75% seen once. Treatment denoted: oral pan-JAK inhibitor, 5-10 mg twice daily. This specimen consisted of CD4+ T cells sorted from blood, obtained at week 24, from a patient treated with tofacitinib. These receptors were obtained from a human donor with alopecia areata.

CDR3 in amino acids: CASSLIGNTEAFF. CDR3 nucleotides: TGTGCCAGCAGCTTAATAGGGAACACTGAAGCTTTCTTT. This sequence joins TRBV7-3 and TRBJ1-1; D not resolved. Trimming left V 1 base short and J 1 base short, with 4 bases between. The CDR3 contains 13 residues. Per germline, CDR1 SGHTA and CDR2 FQGTGA.

This clone was recorded a few times. Written as DNA, the CDR3 is TGTGCCAGTAGTATATCTCCGGACAGACGGAATGAGCAGTTCTTC. Amino acids: CASSISPDRRNEQFF. The chain couples TRBV19 to TRBJ2-1; D is possibly TRBD1 (6 bases). With 2 bases removed from V and 7 bases from J, the gap between germline ends came to 15 bases. Germline V gives CDR1 LNHDA, CDR2 SQIVND (reference sequence). This CDR3 has 15 amino acids.

This clone was detected a few times. The genes are TRBV23-1 and TRBJ1-5; possible D gene TRBD1, 6 bases. TRBV23-1 is assigned to the ORF class and has an uncertain function. The CDR3 runs to 23 residues. Trimming took 0 bases from V and 0 from J, leaving 30 bases between them. In DNA, the CDR3 is TGCGCCAGCAGTCAATCCCGGGGACCGTCGTCATCCCTAGGGACATGTAGCAATCAGCCCCAGCATTTT. Protein sequence: CASSQSRGPSSSLGTCSNQPQHF.

The V and J genes are TRBV6-9 and TRBJ2-7, with D perhaps assigned TRBD1 or TRBD2 (5 bases each). This CDR3 is 15 amino acids long. Germline CDR1 MNHGY, CDR2 SVAAGI. Trimming took 6 bases from V and 2 from J, leaving 17 bases between them. CDR3 in DNA: TGTGCCAGCAGCTCTCAGGGAGAGCTTACCTACGAGCAGTACTTC. Translating gives CASSSQGELTYEQYF.

CDR3 in amino acids: CASSYSREGTYEQYF. As DNA, the CDR3 is TGTGCCAGCAGTTATAGCAGGGAGGGAACGTACGAGCAGTACTTC. The chain is built from TRBV6-5 and TRBJ2-7; 7 nucleotides agree with TRBD2. There are 15 residues in the CDR3. Germline V gene data show CDR1 as MNHEY and CDR2 as SVGAGI. V was pared by 3 bases and J by 4 bases, with 9 bases of the junction left unmatched.

The chain recombines TRBV5-1 with TRBJ1-1; unclear D gene. Per germline, CDR1 SGHRS and CDR2 YFSETQ. There are 14 residues in the CDR3. V lost 3 bases and J lost 4, with 13 bases in between. This CDR3 reads CASSSGSIGTEAFF. The CDR3 DNA reads TGCGCCAGCAGCTCCGGGTCGATAGGCACTGAAGCTTTCTTT.

The chain is built from TRBV2 and TRBJ2-1, with 8 bases lining up with TRBD1. The CDR3 length is 14 residues. Germline values: CDR1 SNHLY, CDR2 FYNNEI. Unmatched junction bases numbered 4, after V lost 6 bases and J lost 3 bases. The CDR3 DNA sequence: TGTGCCAGCAGGGAGGACAGGGACTACAATGAGCAGTTCTTC. It is translated as CASREDRDYNEQFF.

The table lists this clone with a few counts. The chain carries TRBV5-1 and TRBJ1-1; 7 bases line up with TRBD1. Trimming removed 3 bases from V and 6 bases from J; junction bases left unmatched: 2. The CDR3 consists of 12 residues. CDR1 is SGHRS and CDR2 is YFSETQ in the germline V gene. CDR3 DNA: TGCGCCAGCAGCTATACAGGGGCTGAAGCTTTCTTT. This gives the protein CASSYTGAEAFF.

The rearrangement joins TRBV14 to TRBJ2-7; 8 positions agree with TRBD1. The CDR3 runs 14 residues. The germline gives CDR1 SGHDN, CDR2 FVKESK. V trimming: 5 bases; J trimming: 4 bases; junction bases outside the gene matches: 7. For the CDR3, the DNA is TGTGCCAGCAGCTTTCGGACAGGGATGTACGAGCAGTACTTC. Translated, it gives CASSFRTGMYEQYF.

The table lists this clone with a few counts. DNA of the CDR3: TGTGCCTGGAGCCAAAAGATAGGGGGGCTCAGTCAGCCCCAGCATTTT. Its protein is CAWSQKIGGLSQPQHF. The chain combines TRBV30 with TRBJ1-5; tentative D call: TRBD1 (6 bases). Germline V gene data show CDR1 as GTSNPN and CDR2 as SVGIG (reference sequence). This CDR3 is built from 16 residues. V lost 3 bases and J 6 bases, leaving 21 bases between the germline ends.